This paragraph covers one TCR beta chain sequence. This clonotype has a count of ten or more. This receptor's antigen is unknown. A much larger clone lies one base from this, so it may be a read error. The sample belongs to a study of early T cells in non-severe SARS-CoV-2 infection (dated by TCRdb to the early 2020s). Looking at the study overall: Because TCR sequencing relied on bulk RNA taken from unsorted whole blood, pairing of alpha and beta chains was not possible.

A case-control design nested within a healthcare worker cohort in London, UK, was used, with weekly nasopharyngeal swab PCR tests and blood sampling performed. Healthcare workers were recruited during the week of the UK lockdown, between 23 and 31 March 2020, and followed weekly for up to 16 weeks. From the cysteine up to the phenylalanine, the CDR3 has a length of 14 residues. The kept DNA is CDR3 alone, 42 bases in frame from the first base. The V and J ends are trimmed by 4 bases and 6 bases, leaving 14 bases between them. Based on the germline V gene, the CDR1 and CDR2 sequences are SGHRS and YFSETQ. What the research found in general, with its limitations: Matching against VDJdb was skewed toward anti-spike CD8 responses, likely underestimated virus-specific expansions, and missed private and CD4 specificities.

Libraries were constructed by 5' RACE. Sequencing was performed on a NextSeq 500. Unique molecular identifiers were attached to individual cDNA molecules in the TCR library protocol so that sequencing error and PCR bias could be corrected. Sequencing covered both TCR alpha and beta chains, and within each sample the abundances of alpha and beta sequences were tightly co-correlated. Concerning the study's data processing: V gene, J gene and CDR3 annotation of TCR sequences was performed with Decombinator V4. Expanded TCRs were defined as changing significantly between any two time points under a Poisson model with p below 0.0001. TCR abundances were normalised to the total number of TCRs sequenced per sample and were expressed as counts per million. MAIT TCRs were defined by TRAV1-2 paired with TRAJ12, TRAJ20 or TRAJ33, and iNKT TCRs by TRAV10 paired with TRAJ18. VDJdb, accessed 1 November 2021, was searched for CMV, EBV and SARS-CoV-2 annotated TCRs, with TCRs annotated for multiple antigens excluded. TCRdb reworked the public reads: Q25 trimming with fastp, MiXCR clone assembly, productive beta chains retained. Records with the same CDR3 protein are collapsed into one entry carrying the most frequent genes and DNA. These V and J calls originate from TCRdb's pipeline instead of the authors' own analysis. The sample table lists 25,000 to 30,000 distinct CDR3 sequences, 8.5% to 10% of them with a count of one. Together, the top ten hold about 13% of the sample.

This sequence originates from an adult who was a healthcare worker with PCR-confirmed SARS-CoV-2 infection or an uninfected control (not recorded which). The chain couples TRBV5-1 to TRBJ1-3; TRBD1 is perhaps the D gene, given 5 matching bases. The sequenced sample consisted of whole blood. The CDR3 reads as follows: CASSEGGTENTIYF. In nucleotide form, the sequence is TGCGCCAGCAGCGAGGGCGGGACTGAAAACACCATATATTTT.